Listed below are T cell receptor beta chains from one sample, sequenced in a study of post-analysis software for immune sequencing data. MiXCR was run by TCRdb on the PCR reads, yielding one entry per CDR3 protein. The sample lists hundreds of thousands of distinct CDR3 sequences, approximately 30% occurring once. Sequenced input: blood. The receptors derive from a girl aged 5 to 17 with multiple sclerosis. Each CDR3 is given with its conserved first and last residue. The order of the fields is clone size, V gene, J gene, D gene, CDR3 DNA, CDR3 protein. The D gene is left open where the match is weak. Clone size appears in some rows only: once, few, many, or a class for an expanded clone.

clone size: NA
V gene: TRBV10-3
J gene: TRBJ1-5
D gene: TRBD1
CDR3 DNA: TGTGCCATCAGTGAGTCCAGGGGGGGTGAGCCCCAGCATTTT
CDR3 protein: CAISESRGGEPQHF

clone size: NA
V gene: TRBV18
J gene: TRBJ1-4
D gene: NA
CDR3 DNA: TGTGCCAGCTCACCCCGGACAGTCGCAACTAATGAAAAACTGTTTTTT
CDR3 protein: CASSPRTVATNEKLFF

clone size: few
V gene: TRBV24-1
J gene: TRBJ2-1
D gene: TRBD1
CDR3 DNA: TGTGCCACCAGTGATCCGGGACAGGGTTCACATGAGCAGTTCTTC
CDR3 protein: CATSDPGQGSHEQFF

clone size: NA
V gene: TRBV7-2
J gene: TRBJ2-5
D gene: TRBD2
CDR3 DNA: TGTGCCAGCAGCCCCCAGCCTAGCGGGGGGCAGACCCAGTACTTC
CDR3 protein: CASSPQPSGGQTQYF

clone size: few
V gene: TRBV20-1
J gene: TRBJ2-1
D gene: TRBD2
CDR3 DNA: TGCAGTGCAAAACTAGCGGGGGCCGTGGATGAGCAGTTCTTC
CDR3 protein: CSAKLAGAVDEQFF

clone size: NA
V gene: TRBV6-6
J gene: TRBJ2-1
D gene: TRBD1
CDR3 DNA: TGTGCCAGCAGTGACTCAGGGGGCTATGAGCAGTTCTTC
CDR3 protein: CASSDSGGYEQFF

clone size: NA
V gene: TRBV4-1
J gene: TRBJ1-6
D gene: TRBD1
CDR3 DNA: TGCGCCAGCAGCCAAGAAGGAGGACAGGGGGACTCACCCCTCCACTTT
CDR3 protein: CASSQEGGQGDSPLHF

clone size: NA
V gene: TRBV7-2
J gene: TRBJ2-7
D gene: NA
CDR3 DNA: TGTGCCAGCAGCGATGGTGTGGGGGTTCCCTACGAGCAGTACTTC
CDR3 protein: CASSDGVGVPYEQYF

clone size: NA
V gene: TRBV29-1
J gene: TRBJ2-3
D gene: NA
CDR3 DNA: TGCAGCGTTTCCGTCCCACAGGGTACAGATACGCAGTATTTT
CDR3 protein: CSVSVPQGTDTQYF

clone size: few
V gene: TRBV6-2/TRBV6-3
J gene: TRBJ2-1
D gene: TRBD2
CDR3 DNA: TGTGCCAGCAGTTTCCCGGTAGCGGGAGGGGTCTTGTGGTTCTTC
CDR3 protein: CASSFPVAGGVLWFF

clone size: few
V gene: TRBV20-1
J gene: TRBJ2-5
D gene: TRBD2
CDR3 DNA: TGCAGTGCTAGAATTAGTCGGACTAGTGTTGCGACCCAGTACTTC
CDR3 protein: CSARISRTSVATQYF

clone size: many
V gene: TRBV9
J gene: TRBJ2-7
D gene: NA
CDR3 DNA: TGTGCCAGCAGCGCCACCGGGACTCCACTCTCCGGCGAGCAGTACTTC
CDR3 protein: CASSATGTPLSGEQYF

clone size: few
V gene: TRBV20-1
J gene: TRBJ2-1
D gene: NA
CDR3 DNA: TGCAGTGCTAGAAGACCGCTAGGGGATGAGCAGTTCTTC
CDR3 protein: CSARRPLGDEQFF

clone size: NA
V gene: TRBV7-9
J gene: TRBJ2-6
D gene: TRBD1
CDR3 DNA: TGTGCCCGCAGCGCGGGACAGGGAGCCAAGGCCAACGTCCTGACTTTC
CDR3 protein: CARSAGQGAKANVLTF

clone size: few
V gene: TRBV20-1
J gene: TRBJ2-1
D gene: NA
CDR3 DNA: TGCAGTGCTTCCTTGAATAGGGATGAGCAGTTCTTC
CDR3 protein: CSASLNRDEQFF

clone size: NA
V gene: TRBV12-3/TRBV12-4
J gene: TRBJ1-3
D gene: NA
CDR3 DNA: TGTGCCAGCAGGGGGTCCTCTGGAAACACCATATATTTT
CDR3 protein: CASRGSSGNTIYF

clone size: NA
V gene: TRBV20-1
J gene: TRBJ1-5
D gene: NA
CDR3 DNA: TGCAGTGCATTGGGGGCGCGGGGCAATCAGCCCCAGCATTTT
CDR3 protein: CSALGARGNQPQHF

clone size: many
V gene: TRBV12-3/TRBV12-4
J gene: TRBJ2-3
D gene: NA
CDR3 DNA: TGTGCCAGCAGCCAGGGGTTTCGAGATACGCAGTATTTT
CDR3 protein: CASSQGFRDTQYF

clone size: NA
V gene: TRBV5-1
J gene: TRBJ2-1
D gene: TRBD2
CDR3 DNA: TGCGCCAGCAGCTCCCGGACTAGCGGGGGGGCGGATGAGCAGTTCTTC
CDR3 protein: CASSSRTSGGADEQFF

clone size: NA
V gene: TRBV7-2
J gene: TRBJ2-1
D gene: TRBD2
CDR3 DNA: TGTGCCAGCAGCTTCAGGCCGGGCGGGAGCAGAAATGAGCAGTTCTTC
CDR3 protein: CASSFRPGGSRNEQFF

clone size: NA
V gene: TRBV20-1
J gene: TRBJ2-1
D gene: NA
CDR3 DNA: TGCAGTGCTAGTTCGGCGGAAGGTAGGGTTGAGCAGTTCTTC
CDR3 protein: CSASSAEGRVEQFF

clone size: NA
V gene: TRBV10-1
J gene: TRBJ2-3
D gene: NA
CDR3 DNA: TGCGCCAGCAGTGCGGGAGAAGGGTGGGGTGCGCAGTATTTT
CDR3 protein: CASSAGEGWGAQYF

clone size: NA
V gene: TRBV20-1
J gene: TRBJ2-7
D gene: NA
CDR3 DNA: TGCAGTGCTAGGATCGACTCTACCTACGAGCAGTACTTC
CDR3 protein: CSARIDSTYEQYF

clone size: many
V gene: TRBV10-3
J gene: TRBJ1-2
D gene: TRBD1
CDR3 DNA: TGTGCCAGCCGACAGGGTACAGATGGCTACACCTTC
CDR3 protein: CASRQGTDGYTF

clone size: few
V gene: TRBV7-2
J gene: TRBJ2-1
D gene: TRBD2
CDR3 DNA: TGTGCCAGCAGCTGGGCCGGGACTAGCTACAATGAGCAGTTCTTC
CDR3 protein: CASSWAGTSYNEQFF

clone size: NA
V gene: TRBV11-1
J gene: TRBJ2-5
D gene: NA
CDR3 DNA: TGTGCCAGCAGCTCCGGCTGGCGGGGCCTTCAAGAGACCCAGTACTTC
CDR3 protein: CASSSGWRGLQETQYF

clone size: once
V gene: TRBV7-9
J gene: TRBJ2-1
D gene: NA
CDR3 DNA: TGTGCCAGCAGCTCCGGATGGGGGCGTAGGTCCTACAATGAGCAGTTCTTC
CDR3 protein: CASSSGWGRRSYNEQFF

clone size: once
V gene: TRBV6-1
J gene: TRBJ2-5
D gene: TRBD1
CDR3 DNA: TGTGCCAGCAGTGAAGTGGGGACAGGGTGCGAGACCCAGTACTTC
CDR3 protein: CASSEVGTGCETQYF

clone size: few
V gene: TRBV20-1
J gene: TRBJ2-3
D gene: TRBD2
CDR3 DNA: TGCAGTGCTAGGATGGGACTAGCGCTTACGTTGGGCACAGATACGCAGTATTTT
CDR3 protein: CSARMGLALTLGTDTQYF

clone size: NA
V gene: TRBV20-1
J gene: TRBJ1-2
D gene: TRBD1
CDR3 DNA: TGCAGTGCTAGAGGGGACAGGGGTGGCTATGGCTACACCTTC
CDR3 protein: CSARGDRGGYGYTF

clone size: NA
V gene: TRBV20-1
J gene: TRBJ2-5
D gene: NA
CDR3 DNA: TGCAGTGCTAGAGTAATAGTGAAAGAGACCCAGTACTTC
CDR3 protein: CSARVIVKETQYF

clone size: few
V gene: TRBV2
J gene: TRBJ2-3
D gene: TRBD2
CDR3 DNA: TGTGCCAGAGGACGGGGACTAGCCCAAACAGATACGCAGTATTTT
CDR3 protein: CARGRGLAQTDTQYF

clone size: NA
V gene: TRBV5-1
J gene: TRBJ2-3
D gene: NA
CDR3 DNA: TGCGCCAGCAGCTTGGTTGATCCCATTCGAGATACGCAGTATTTT
CDR3 protein: CASSLVDPIRDTQYF

clone size: few
V gene: TRBV7-9
J gene: TRBJ2-5
D gene: NA
CDR3 DNA: TGTGCCAGCAGCTTAGCGGATGGCCTAGGTCAAGAGACCCAGTACTTC
CDR3 protein: CASSLADGLGQETQYF

clone size: NA
V gene: TRBV5-6
J gene: TRBJ1-4
D gene: TRBD1
CDR3 DNA: TGTGCCAGCAGCTCTCTCGGGACAGCTCGAATCCAACTGTTTTTT
CDR3 protein: CASSSLGTARIQLFF

clone size: few
V gene: TRBV12-3/TRBV12-4
J gene: TRBJ2-6
D gene: NA
CDR3 DNA: TGTGCCAGCAGGGTGGGGGCTGGGGCCAACGTCCTGACTTTC
CDR3 protein: CASRVGAGANVLTF

clone size: NA
V gene: TRBV20-1
J gene: TRBJ1-2
D gene: NA
CDR3 DNA: TGCAGTAATAAACTCGGGGTCGGGGTAGGCTACACCTTC
CDR3 protein: CSNKLGVGVGYTF

clone size: NA
V gene: TRBV5-6
J gene: TRBJ1-2
D gene: NA
CDR3 DNA: TGTGCCAGCAGCTTGGGACTTAACTTCTATGGCTACACCTTC
CDR3 protein: CASSLGLNFYGYTF

clone size: NA
V gene: TRBV5-1
J gene: TRBJ2-1
D gene: NA
CDR3 DNA: TGCGCCAGCAGCTTGGGAGGGATGTCAAATGAGCAGTTCTTC
CDR3 protein: CASSLGGMSNEQFF

clone size: NA
V gene: TRBV7-2
J gene: TRBJ2-7
D gene: NA
CDR3 DNA: TGTGCCAGCAGCCTCGTTTTCGTAGGCTACGAGCAGTACTTC
CDR3 protein: CASSLVFVGYEQYF